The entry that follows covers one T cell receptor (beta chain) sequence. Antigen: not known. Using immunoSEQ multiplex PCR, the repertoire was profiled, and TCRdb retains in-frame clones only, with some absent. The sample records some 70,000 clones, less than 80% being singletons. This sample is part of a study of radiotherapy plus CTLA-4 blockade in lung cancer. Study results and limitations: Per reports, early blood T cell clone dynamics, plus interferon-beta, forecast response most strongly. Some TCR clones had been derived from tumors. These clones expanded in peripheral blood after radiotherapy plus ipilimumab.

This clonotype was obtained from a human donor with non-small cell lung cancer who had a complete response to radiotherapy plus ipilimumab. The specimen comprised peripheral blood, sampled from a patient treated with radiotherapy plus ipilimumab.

The CDR3 is CASKRKRGTDTQYF. The CDR3 DNA is TGTGCCAGTAAGAGGAAGCGGGGCACAGATACGCAGTATTTT. V gene TRBV19 combines with J gene TRBJ2-3; D may be TRBD2 (6 bases). The V end lost 7 bases, the J end lost 1 base, and 12 bases lay between the germline ends. The germline gives CDR1 LNHDA, CDR2 SQIVND (reference sequence). CDR3 size: 14 residues. Based on the CDR3 plus reference TRBV19 and TRBJ2-3, the full variable domain is DGGITQSPKYLFRKEGQNVTLSCEQNLNHDAMYWYRQDPGQGLRLIYYSQIVNDFQKGDIAEGYSVSREKKESFPLTVTSAQKNPTAFYLCASKRKRGTDTQYFGPGTRLTVL.